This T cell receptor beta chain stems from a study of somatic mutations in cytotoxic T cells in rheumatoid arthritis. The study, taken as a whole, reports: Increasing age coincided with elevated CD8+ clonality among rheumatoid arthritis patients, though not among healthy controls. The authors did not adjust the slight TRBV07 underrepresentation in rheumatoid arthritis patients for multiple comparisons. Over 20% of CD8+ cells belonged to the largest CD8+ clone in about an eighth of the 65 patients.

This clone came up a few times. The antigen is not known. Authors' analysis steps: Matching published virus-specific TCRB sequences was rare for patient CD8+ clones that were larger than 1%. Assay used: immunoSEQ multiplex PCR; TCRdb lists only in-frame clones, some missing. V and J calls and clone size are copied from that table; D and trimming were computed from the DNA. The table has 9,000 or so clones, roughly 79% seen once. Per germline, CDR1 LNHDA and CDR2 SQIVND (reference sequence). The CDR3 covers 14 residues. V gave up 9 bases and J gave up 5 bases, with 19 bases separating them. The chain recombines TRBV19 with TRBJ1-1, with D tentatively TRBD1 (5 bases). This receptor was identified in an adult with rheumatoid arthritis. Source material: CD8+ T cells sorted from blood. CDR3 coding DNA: TGTGCCAGCCGGGACCGCGAAAGGTTGACTGAAGCTTTCTTT. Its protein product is CASRDRERLTEAFF.